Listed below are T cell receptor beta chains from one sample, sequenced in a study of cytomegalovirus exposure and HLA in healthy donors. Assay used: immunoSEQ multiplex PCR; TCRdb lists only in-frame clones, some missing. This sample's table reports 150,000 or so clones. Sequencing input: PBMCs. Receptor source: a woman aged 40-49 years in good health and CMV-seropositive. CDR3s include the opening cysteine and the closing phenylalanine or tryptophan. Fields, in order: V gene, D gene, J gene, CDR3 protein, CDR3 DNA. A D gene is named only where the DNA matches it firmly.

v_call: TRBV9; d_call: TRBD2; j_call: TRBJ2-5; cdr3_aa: CASSLSTSGPQETQYF; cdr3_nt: TGTGCCAGCAGCTTATCGACTAGCGGGCCCCAAGAGACCCAGTACTTC
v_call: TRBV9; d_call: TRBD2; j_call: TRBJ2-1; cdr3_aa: CASSVSGTRNRHDEQFF; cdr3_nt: TGTGCCAGCAGCGTTAGCGGGACCCGGAATAGGCACGATGAGCAGTTCTTC
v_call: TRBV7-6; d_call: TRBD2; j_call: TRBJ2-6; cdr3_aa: CASSVRAGERSGANVLTF; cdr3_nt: TGTGCCAGCAGCGTCCGTGCGGGGGAGCGCTCTGGGGCCAACGTCCTGACTTTC
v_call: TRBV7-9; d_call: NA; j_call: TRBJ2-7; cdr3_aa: CASRDDRYEQYF; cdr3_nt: TGTGCCAGCCGGGATGACAGGTACGAGCAGTACTTC
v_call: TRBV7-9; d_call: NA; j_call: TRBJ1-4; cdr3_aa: CAILRETTNEKLFF; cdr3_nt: TGTGCCATCCTCCGGGAGACAACTAATGAAAAACTGTTTTTT
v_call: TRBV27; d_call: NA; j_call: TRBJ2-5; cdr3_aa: CASSKGGETQYF; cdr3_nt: TGTGCCAGCAGTAAAGGGGGAGAGACCCAGTACTTC
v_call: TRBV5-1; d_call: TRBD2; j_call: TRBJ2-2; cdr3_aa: CASSLEGTSVLGSGELFF; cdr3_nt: TGCGCCAGCAGCTTGGAAGGGACTAGCGTCCTCGGGTCCGGGGAGCTGTTTTTT
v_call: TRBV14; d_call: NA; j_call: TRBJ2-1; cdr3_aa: CASSQVQSYNEQFF; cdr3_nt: TGTGCCAGCAGCCAAGTACAGTCCTACAATGAGCAGTTCTTC
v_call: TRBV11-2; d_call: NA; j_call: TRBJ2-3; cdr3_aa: CASAQRAVTDTQYF; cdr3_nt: TGTGCCAGCGCGCAGAGAGCGGTCACAGATACGCAGTATTTT
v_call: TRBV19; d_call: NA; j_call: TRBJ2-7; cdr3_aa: CASSFWAGATYEQYF; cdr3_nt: TGTGCCAGTAGTTTCTGGGCAGGGGCAACCTACGAGCAGTACTTC
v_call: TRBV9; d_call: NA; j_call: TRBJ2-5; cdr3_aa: CASSVKAVVFETQYF; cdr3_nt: TGTGCCAGCAGCGTAAAAGCCGTCGTTTTCGAGACCCAGTACTTC
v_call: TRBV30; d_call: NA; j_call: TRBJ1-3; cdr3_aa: CAWSPSGGSGNTIYF; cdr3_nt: TGTGCCTGGAGCCCATCGGGGGGCTCTGGAAACACCATATATTTT
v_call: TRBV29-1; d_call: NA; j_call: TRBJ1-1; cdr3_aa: CSVERGRDTEAFF; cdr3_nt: TGCAGCGTTGAACGCGGGAGGGACACTGAAGCTTTCTTT
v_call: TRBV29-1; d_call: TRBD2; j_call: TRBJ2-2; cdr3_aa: CSVVGYAAGRRGTGELFF; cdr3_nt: TGCAGCGTTGTTGGGTACGCAGCGGGGAGGAGGGGAACCGGGGAGCTGTTTTTT
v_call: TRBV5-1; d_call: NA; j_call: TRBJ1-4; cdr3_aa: CASSLTGLNEKLFF; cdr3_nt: TGCGCCAGCAGCTTGACAGGGCTTAATGAAAAACTGTTTTTT
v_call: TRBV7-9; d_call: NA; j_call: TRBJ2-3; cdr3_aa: CASSSGSFTDTQYF; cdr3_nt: TGTGCCAGCAGCTCGGGGTCTTTCACAGATACGCAGTATTTT
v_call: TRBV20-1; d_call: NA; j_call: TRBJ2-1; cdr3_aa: CSGTHNEQFF; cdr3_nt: TGCAGTGGGACTCACAATGAGCAGTTCTTC